This TCR beta chain comes out of a study of blood T cell repertoires in COVID-19. Turning to the study itself: The United States, Italy and Spain were the sources of the acute and convalescent COVID-19 samples. PBMCs, B-cell-depleted T cells, or T cells provided the cDNA or gDNA that made up the material.

Source study methods: Estimation of nucleated cell counts was performed using reference gene primer amplification. Generated by immunoSEQ multiplex PCR, the TCRdb table keeps only in-frame clones and is missing some. The V and J calls and clone size were taken over from that table, and D and trimming were inferred from the DNA. This sample yields under 100,000 clones, of which about 85% are seen a single time; 2.5% to 3.5% belongs to the top ten. Seattle's cohort entered during active infection and was followed longitudinally. V gave up 2 bases and J gave up 4 bases; unmatched junction bases: 2. CDR1 is LGHDT, CDR2 YNNKEL, per germline (reference sequence). CDR3 size: 14 residues.

The J gene is TRBJ1-5, the V gene TRBV3-1 (or the pseudogene TRBV3-2); 7 bases are shared with TRBD1. Material: peripheral blood. The sequence was collected from a woman aged 80 or over with COVID-19, enrolled during active disease. The CDR3 sequence is CASSQTGQNQPQHF. In DNA, the CDR3 is TGTGCCAGCAGCCAAACGGGACAGAATCAGCCCCAGCATTTT.